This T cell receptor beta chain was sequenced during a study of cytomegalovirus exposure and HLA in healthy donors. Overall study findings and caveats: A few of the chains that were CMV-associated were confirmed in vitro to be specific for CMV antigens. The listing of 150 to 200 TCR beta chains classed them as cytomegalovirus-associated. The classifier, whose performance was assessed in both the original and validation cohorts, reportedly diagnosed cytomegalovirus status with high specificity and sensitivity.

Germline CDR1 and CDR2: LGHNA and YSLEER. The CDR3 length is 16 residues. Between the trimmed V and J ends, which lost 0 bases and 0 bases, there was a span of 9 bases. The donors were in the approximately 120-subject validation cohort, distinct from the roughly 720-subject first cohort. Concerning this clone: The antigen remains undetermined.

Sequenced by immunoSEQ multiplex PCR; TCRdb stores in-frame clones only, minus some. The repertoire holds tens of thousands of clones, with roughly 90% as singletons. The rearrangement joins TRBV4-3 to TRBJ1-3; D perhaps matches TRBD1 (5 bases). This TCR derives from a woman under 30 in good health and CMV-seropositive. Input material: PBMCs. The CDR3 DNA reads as TGCGCCAGCAGCCAAGATCTCACAGGCTCTGGAAACACCATATATTTT. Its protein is CASSQDLTGSGNTIYF.